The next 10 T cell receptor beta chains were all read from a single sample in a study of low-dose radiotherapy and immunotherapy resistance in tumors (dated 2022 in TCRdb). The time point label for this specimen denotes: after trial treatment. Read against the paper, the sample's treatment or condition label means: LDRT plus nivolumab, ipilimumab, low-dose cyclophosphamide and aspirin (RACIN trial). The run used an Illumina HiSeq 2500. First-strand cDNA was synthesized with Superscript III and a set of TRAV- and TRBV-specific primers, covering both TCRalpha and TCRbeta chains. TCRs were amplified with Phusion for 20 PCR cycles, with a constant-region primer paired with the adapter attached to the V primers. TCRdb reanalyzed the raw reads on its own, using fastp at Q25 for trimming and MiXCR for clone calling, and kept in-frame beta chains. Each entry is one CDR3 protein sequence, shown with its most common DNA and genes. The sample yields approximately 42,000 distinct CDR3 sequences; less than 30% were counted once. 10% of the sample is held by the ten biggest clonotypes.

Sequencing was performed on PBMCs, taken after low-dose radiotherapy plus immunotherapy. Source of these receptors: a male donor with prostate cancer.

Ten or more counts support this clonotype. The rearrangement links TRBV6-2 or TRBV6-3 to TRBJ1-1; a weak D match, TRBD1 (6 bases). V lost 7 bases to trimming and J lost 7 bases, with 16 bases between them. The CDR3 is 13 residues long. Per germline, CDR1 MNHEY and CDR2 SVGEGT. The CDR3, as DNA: TGTGCCAGCAAGCCGGGGGGCTTCGGTGAAGCTTTCTTT. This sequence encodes CASKPGGFGEAFF.

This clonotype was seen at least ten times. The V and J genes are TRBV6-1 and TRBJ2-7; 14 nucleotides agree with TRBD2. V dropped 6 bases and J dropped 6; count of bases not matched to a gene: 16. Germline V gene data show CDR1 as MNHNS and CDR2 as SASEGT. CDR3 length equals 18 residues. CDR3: CASSRKTSGRASGGEQYF. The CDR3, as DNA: TGTGCCAGCAGCCGCAAGACTAGCGGGAGGGCCTCCGGCGGCGAGCAGTACTTC.

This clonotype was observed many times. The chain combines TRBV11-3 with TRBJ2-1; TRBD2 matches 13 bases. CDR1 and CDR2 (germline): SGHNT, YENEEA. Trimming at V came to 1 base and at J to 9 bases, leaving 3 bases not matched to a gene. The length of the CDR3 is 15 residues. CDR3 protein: CASSLGLAGGFEQFF. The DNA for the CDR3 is TGTGCCAGCAGCTTAGGACTAGCGGGAGGTTTTGAGCAGTTCTTC. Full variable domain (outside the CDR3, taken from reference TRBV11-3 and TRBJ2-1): EAGVVQSPRYKIIEKKQPVAFWCNPISGHNTLYWYLQNLGQGPELLIRYENEEAVDDSQLPKDRFSAERLKGVDSTLKIQPAELGDSAVYLCASSLGLAGGFEQFFGPGTRLTVL.

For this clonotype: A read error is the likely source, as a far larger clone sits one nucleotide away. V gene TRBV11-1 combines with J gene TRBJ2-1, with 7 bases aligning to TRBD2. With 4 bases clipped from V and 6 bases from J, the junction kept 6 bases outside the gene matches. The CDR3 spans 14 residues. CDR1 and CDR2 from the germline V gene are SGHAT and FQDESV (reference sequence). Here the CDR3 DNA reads TGTGCCAGCAGCTCCGGACTAGGACGCAATGAGCAGTTCTTC. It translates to CASSSGLGRNEQFF.

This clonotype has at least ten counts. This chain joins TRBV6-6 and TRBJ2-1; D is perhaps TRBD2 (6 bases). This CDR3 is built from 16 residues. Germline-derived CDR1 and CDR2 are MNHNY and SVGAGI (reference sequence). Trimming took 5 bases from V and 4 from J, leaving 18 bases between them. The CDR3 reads CASSPLTGTRYNEQFF. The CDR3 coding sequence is TGTGCCAGCAGTCCACTAACCGGGACTCGGTACAATGAGCAGTTCTTC.

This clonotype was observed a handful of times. The CDR3 DNA follows: TGCGCCAGCAGCGCGGGGATGAACACTGAAGCTTTCTTT. Its translation is CASSAGMNTEAFF. This chain connects TRBV5-1 to TRBJ1-1, with D unresolved. Looked up from germline, CDR1 is SGHRS and CDR2 is YFSETQ. CDR3 length: 13 amino acids. Trimming removed 4 bases at V and 0 bases at J, with 7 bases between. Full variable domain (remainder filled in from reference TRBV5-1 and TRBJ1-1): KAGVTQTPRYLIKTRGQQVTLSCSPISGHRSVSWYQQTPGQGLQFLFEYFSETQRNKGNFPGRFSGRQFSNSRSEMNVSTLELGDSALYLCASSAGMNTEAFFGQGTRLTVV.

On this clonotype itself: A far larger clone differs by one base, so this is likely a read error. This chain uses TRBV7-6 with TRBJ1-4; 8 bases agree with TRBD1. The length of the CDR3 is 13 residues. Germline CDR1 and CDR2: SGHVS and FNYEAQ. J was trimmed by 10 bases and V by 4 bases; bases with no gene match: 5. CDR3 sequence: CASSSRGQVKLFF. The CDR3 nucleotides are TGTGCCAGCAGCTCCAGGGGGCAGGTAAAACTGTTTTTT.

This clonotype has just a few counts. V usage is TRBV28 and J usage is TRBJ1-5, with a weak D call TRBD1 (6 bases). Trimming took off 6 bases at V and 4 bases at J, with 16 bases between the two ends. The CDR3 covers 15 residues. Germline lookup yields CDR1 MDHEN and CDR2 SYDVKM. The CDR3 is CASSWGQGKNQPQHF. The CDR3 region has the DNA TGTGCCAGCAGCTGGGGCCAGGGGAAAAATCAGCCCCAGCATTTT.

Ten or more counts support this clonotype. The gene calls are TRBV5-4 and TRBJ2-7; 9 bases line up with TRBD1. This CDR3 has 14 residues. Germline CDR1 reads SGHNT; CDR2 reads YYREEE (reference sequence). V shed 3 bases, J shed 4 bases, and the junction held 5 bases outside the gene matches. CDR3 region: CASSSGQGRYEQYF. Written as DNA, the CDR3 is TGTGCCAGCAGCTCCGGACAGGGGAGATACGAGCAGTACTTC.

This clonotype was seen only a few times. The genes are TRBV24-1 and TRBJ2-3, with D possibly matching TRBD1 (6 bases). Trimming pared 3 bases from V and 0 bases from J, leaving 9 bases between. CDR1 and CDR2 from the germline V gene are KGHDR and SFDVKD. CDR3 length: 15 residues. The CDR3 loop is CATSDPGTSTDTQYF. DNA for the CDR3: TGTGCCACCAGTGATCCCGGGACAAGCACAGATACGCAGTATTTT.